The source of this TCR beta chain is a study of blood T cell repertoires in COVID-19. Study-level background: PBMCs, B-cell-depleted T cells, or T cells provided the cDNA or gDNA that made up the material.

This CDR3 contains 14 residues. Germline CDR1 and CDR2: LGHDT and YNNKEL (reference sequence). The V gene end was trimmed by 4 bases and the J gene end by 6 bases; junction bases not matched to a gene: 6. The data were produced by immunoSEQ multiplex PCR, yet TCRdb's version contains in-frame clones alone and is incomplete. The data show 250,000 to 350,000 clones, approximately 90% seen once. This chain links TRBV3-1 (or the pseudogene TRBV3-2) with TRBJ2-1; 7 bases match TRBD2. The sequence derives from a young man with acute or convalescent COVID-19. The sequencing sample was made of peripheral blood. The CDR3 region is CASSRETSSNEQFF. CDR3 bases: TGTGCCAGCAGCCGAGAGACTAGCAGCAATGAGCAGTTCTTC.